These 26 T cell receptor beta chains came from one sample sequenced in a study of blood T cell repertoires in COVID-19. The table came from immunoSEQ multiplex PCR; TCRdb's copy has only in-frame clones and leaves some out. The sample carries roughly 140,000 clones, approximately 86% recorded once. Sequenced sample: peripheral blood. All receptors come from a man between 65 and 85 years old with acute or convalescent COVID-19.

The chain's CDR3 is CASSQEHRDQPQHF. In nucleotides, the CDR3 is TGTGCCAGCAGCCAAGAACACAGGGATCAGCCCCAGCATTTT. V usage is TRBV3-1 (or the pseudogene TRBV3-2) and J usage is TRBJ1-5, with D possibly TRBD1 on 6 matching bases. Germline values: CDR1 LGHDT, CDR2 YNNKEL (reference sequence). With 0 bases removed from V and 5 bases from J, the gap between germline ends came to 8 bases. The CDR3 covers 14 residues.

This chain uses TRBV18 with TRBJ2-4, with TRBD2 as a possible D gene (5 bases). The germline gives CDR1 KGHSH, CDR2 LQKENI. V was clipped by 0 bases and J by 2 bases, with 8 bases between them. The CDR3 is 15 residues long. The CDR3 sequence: CASSPPGSTKNIQYF. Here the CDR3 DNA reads TGTGCCAGCTCACCACCAGGGAGCACCAAAAACATTCAGTACTTC.

In DNA form, the CDR3 reads TGTGCCAGTAGTCGACTAGCGGGAGGATACGAGCAGTACTTC. Protein sequence: CASSRLAGGYEQYF. This rearrangement joins TRBV19 to TRBJ2-7, with 13 nucleotides matching TRBD2. Germline CDR1 is LNHDA and CDR2 is SQIVND (reference sequence). Germline trimming cut 5 bases from V and 4 bases from J; bases unmatched to any gene: 2. The CDR3 has 14 amino acids. Supplemented by reference TRBV19 and TRBJ2-7, the full variable domain reads DGGITQSPKYLFRKEGQNVTLSCEQNLNHDAMYWYRQDPGQGLRLIYYSQIVNDFQKGDIAEGYSVSREKKESFPLTVTSAQKNPTAFYLCASSRLAGGYEQYFGPGTRLTVT.

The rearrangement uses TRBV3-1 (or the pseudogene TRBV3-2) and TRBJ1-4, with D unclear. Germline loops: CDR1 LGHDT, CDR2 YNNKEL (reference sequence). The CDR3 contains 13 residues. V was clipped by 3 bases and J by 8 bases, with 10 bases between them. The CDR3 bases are TGTGCCAGCAGCCATGCGGGTATGGAAAAACTGTTTTTT. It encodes CASSHAGMEKLFF.

The CDR3 sequence: CASWGGDYYEQYF. The CDR3 coding sequence is TGTGCCAGCTGGGGCGGGGATTACTACGAGCAGTACTTC. The chain uses TRBV5-6 and TRBJ2-7, with D possibly TRBD2 on 6 matching bases. V was pared by 7 bases and J by 3 bases, with 14 bases between. The CDR3 covers 13 residues. Per germline, CDR1 SGHDT and CDR2 YYEEEE.

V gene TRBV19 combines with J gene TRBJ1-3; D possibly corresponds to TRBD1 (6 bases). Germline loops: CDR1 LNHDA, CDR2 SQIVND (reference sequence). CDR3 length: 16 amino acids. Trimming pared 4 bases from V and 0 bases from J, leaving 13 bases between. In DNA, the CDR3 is TGTGCCAGTAGTAGAGACCGGGACAACTCTGGAAACACCATATATTTT. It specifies CASSRDRDNSGNTIYF.

Here the CDR3 DNA reads TGTGCCATCAGTGCACTTAATTCACCCCTCCACTTT. The encoded protein is CAISALNSPLHF. The chain links TRBV10-3 to TRBJ1-6; D remains unclear. The CDR3 has 12 amino acids. The germline CDR1 and CDR2 sequences are ENHRY and SYGVKD. V was clipped by 4 bases and J by 6 bases, with 4 bases between them.

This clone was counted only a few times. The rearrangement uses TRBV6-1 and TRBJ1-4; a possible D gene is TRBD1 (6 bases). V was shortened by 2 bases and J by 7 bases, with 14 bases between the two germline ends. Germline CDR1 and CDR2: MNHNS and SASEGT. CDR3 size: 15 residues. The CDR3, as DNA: TGTGCCAGCAGTGAACCCAGGGGTAGGGGTGAAAAACTGTTTTTT. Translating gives CASSEPRGRGEKLFF.

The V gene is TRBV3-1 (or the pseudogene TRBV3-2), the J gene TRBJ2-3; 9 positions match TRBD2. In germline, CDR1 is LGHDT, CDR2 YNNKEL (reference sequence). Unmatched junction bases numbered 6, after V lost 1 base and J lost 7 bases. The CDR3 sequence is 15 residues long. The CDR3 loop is CASSQGASGTNTQYF. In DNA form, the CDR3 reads TGTGCCAGCAGCCAAGGGGCTAGCGGGACTAATACGCAGTATTTT.

CDR3 protein: CAISESTSGGLYNEQFF. The CDR3, as DNA: TGTGCCATCAGTGAGTCGACCAGCGGGGGGCTTTACAATGAGCAGTTCTTC. V usage is TRBV10-3 and J usage is TRBJ2-1; 9 nucleotides match TRBD2. This CDR3 has 17 residues. Germline-derived CDR1 and CDR2 are ENHRY and SYGVKD. Losses at the gene ends were 0 bases for V and 4 bases for J; bases not matched to a gene: 7.

CDR3 sequence reads: CASSQGLKGYTGGKTQYF. CDR3 in DNA: TGTGCCAGCAGCCAAGGTTTGAAAGGGTATACAGGGGGAAAGACCCAGTACTTC. The chain recombines TRBV3-1 (or the pseudogene TRBV3-2) with TRBJ2-5; TRBD1 agrees at 8 bases. The trim removed 1 base at V and 6 bases at J, leaving 16 bases unmatched. This CDR3 has 18 residues. CDR1 is LGHDT and CDR2 is YNNKEL in the germline V gene (reference sequence).

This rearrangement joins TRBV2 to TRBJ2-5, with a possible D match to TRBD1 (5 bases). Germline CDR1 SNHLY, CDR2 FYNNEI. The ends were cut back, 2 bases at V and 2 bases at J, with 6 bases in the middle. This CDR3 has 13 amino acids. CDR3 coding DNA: TGTGCCAGCAGTGAAAAGGGGCAAGAGACCCAGTACTTC. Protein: CASSEKGQETQYF.

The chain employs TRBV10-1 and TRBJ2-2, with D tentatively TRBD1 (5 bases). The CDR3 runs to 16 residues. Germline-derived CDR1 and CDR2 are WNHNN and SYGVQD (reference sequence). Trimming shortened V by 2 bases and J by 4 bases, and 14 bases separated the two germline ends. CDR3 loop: CASSEGHPWSTGELFF. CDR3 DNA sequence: TGCGCCAGCAGTGAGGGACACCCTTGGAGCACCGGGGAGCTGTTTTTT.

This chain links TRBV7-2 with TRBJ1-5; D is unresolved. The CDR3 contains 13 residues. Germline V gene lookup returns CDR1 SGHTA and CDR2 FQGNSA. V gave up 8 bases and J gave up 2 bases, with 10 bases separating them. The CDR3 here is CASGWRGNQPQHF. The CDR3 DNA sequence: TGTGCCAGCGGGTGGAGAGGCAATCAGCCCCAGCATTTT.

This chain's CDR3 is CASSLVLGGGETQYF. The CDR3, as DNA: TGTGCCAGCAGCTTGGTTTTAGGGGGCGGAGAGACCCAGTACTTC. V gene TRBV5-4 combines with J gene TRBJ2-5; 7 bases are a match to TRBD1. CDR1 and CDR2 from the germline V gene are SGHNT and YYREEE (reference sequence). With V trimmed by 0 bases and J by 4 bases, 6 bases remained unmatched. CDR3 length: 15 residues.

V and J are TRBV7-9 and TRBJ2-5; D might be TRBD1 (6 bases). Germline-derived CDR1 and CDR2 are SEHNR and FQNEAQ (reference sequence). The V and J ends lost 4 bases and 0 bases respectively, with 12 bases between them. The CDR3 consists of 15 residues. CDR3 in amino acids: CASSSTRDNQETQYF. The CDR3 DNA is TGTGCCAGCAGCTCCACCCGGGACAACCAAGAGACCCAGTACTTC.

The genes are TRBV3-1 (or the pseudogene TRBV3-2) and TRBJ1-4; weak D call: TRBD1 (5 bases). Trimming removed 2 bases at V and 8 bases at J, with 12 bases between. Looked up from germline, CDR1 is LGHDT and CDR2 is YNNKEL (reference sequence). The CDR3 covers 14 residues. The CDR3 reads CASSQLLTGEKLFF. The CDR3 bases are TGTGCCAGCAGCCAACTGCTTACAGGCGAAAAACTGTTTTTT.

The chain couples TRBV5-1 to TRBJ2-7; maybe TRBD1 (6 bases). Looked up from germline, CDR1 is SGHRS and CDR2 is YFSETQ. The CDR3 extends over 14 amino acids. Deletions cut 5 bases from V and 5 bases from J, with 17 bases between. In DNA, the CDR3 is TGCGCCAGCAGGTTCGGCAGGGGCCTGGACGAGCAGTACTTC. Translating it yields CASRFGRGLDEQYF. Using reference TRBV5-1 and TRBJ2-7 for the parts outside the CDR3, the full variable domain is KAGVTQTPRYLIKTRGQQVTLSCSPISGHRSVSWYQQTPGQGLQFLFEYFSETQRNKGNFPGRFSGRQFSNSRSEMNVSTLELGDSALYLCASRFGRGLDEQYFGPGTRLTVT.

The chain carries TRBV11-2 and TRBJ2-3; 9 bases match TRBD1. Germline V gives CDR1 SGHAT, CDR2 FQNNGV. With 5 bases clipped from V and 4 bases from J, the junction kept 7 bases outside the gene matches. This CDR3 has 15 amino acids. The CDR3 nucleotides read TGTGCCAGCAGCCCCCGGGACAGGGACGCAGATACGCAGTATTTT. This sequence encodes CASSPRDRDADTQYF.

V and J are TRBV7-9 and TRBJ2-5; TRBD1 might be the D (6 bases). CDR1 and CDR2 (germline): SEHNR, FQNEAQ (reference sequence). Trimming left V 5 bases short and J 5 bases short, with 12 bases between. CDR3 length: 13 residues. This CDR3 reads CASSRTALETQYF. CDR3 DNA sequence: TGTGCCAGCAGCCGGACAGCGCTGGAGACCCAGTACTTC.

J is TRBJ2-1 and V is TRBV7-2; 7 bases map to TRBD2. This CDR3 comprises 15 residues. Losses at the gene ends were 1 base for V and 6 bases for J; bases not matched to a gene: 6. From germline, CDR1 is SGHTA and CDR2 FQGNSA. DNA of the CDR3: TGTGCCAGCAGCTTAGAAGCCGGGGGGACCAATGAGCAGTTCTTC. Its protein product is CASSLEAGGTNEQFF.

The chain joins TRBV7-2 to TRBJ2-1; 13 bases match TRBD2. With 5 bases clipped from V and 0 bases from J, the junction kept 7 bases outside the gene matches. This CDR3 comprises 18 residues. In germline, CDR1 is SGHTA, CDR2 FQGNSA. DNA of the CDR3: TGTGCCAGCAGCCAGGGACTAGCGGGGTCTAGCTCCTACAATGAGCAGTTCTTC. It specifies CASSQGLAGSSSYNEQFF.

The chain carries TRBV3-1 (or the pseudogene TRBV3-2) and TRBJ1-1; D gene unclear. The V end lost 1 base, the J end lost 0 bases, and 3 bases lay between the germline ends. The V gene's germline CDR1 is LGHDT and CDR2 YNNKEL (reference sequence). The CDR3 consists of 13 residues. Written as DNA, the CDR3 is TGTGCCAGCAGCCAAGCGGTGAACACTGAAGCTTTCTTT. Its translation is CASSQAVNTEAFF.

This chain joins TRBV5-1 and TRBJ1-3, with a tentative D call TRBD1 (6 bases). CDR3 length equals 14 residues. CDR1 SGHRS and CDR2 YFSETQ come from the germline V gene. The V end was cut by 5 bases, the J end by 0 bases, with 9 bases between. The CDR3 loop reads CASSTGSSGNTIYF. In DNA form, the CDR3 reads TGCGCCAGCAGTACAGGGAGCTCTGGAAACACCATATATTTT.

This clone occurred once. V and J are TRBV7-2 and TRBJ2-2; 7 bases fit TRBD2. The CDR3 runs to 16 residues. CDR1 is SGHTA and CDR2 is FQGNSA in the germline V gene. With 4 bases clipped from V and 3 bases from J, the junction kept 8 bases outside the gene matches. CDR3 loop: CASSYTSGTHTGELFF. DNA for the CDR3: TGTGCCAGCAGCTACACGAGCGGGACCCACACCGGGGAGCTGTTTTTT.

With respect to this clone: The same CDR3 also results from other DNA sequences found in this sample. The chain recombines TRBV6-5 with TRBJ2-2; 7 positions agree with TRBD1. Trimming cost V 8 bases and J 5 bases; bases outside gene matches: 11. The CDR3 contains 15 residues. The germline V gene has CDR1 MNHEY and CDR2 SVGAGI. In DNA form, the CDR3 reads TGTGCCAGCGGGGGACAGAGAGCCGATACCGGGGAGCTGTTTTTT. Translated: CASGGQRADTGELFF.